This T cell receptor beta chain emerged from a study of read filtering for tumor transcriptome and immune sequencing. Whole-study context: Patients were 17 male and about 15 female, mean age about 65 years, range about 47 to 85. 8 patients were R-ISS I, some 16 were R-ISS II, more than five were R-ISS III.

The germline gives CDR1 SGHTA, CDR2 FQGTGA. The CDR3 contains 16 residues. This library used roughly 400 ng RNA and molecular barcoded adaptors spanning alpha/delta and beta/gamma chains. TCRdb re-called the reads with MiXCR, one entry per CDR3 protein. The sample contains approximately 62,000 distinct CDR3 sequences, roughly a fifth of which appear only once. This clonotype was found a few times. Just one base apart from a much larger clone, this may be a read error. The chain links TRBV7-3 to TRBJ2-5, with 9 bases identical to TRBD2. This TCR was recovered from a donor at least 40 years old with multiple myeloma. The sample consisted of a population of CD138-negative cells sorted from bone marrow. In DNA, the CDR3 is TGTGCCTGCAGCTTAGCTGGCGGGGGGGGACAAGAGACCCAGTACTTC. Its translation: CACSLAGGGGQETQYF. The entire variable domain, with the rest obtained from reference TRBV7-3 and TRBJ2-5, is as follows: GAGVSQTPSNKVTEKGKYVELRCDPISGHTALYWYRQSLGQGPEFLIYFQGTGAADDSGLPNDRFFAVRPEGSVSTLKIQRTERGDSAVYLCACSLAGGGGQETQYFGPGTRLLVL.